A selection of T cell receptor beta chains follows, all from one sample in a study of cytomegalovirus exposure and HLA in healthy donors. This table comes from immunoSEQ multiplex PCR, and its TCRdb copy is limited to in-frame clones, with some not included. The sample shows 150,000 to 200,000 clones, around three quarters of them seen only once. The sample consisted of PBMCs. The receptors originated from a man aged 40-49 years in good health and CMV-seropositive. The CDR3 runs from the conserved cysteine through the conserved F or W. The order of the fields is J gene, clone size, V gene, CDR3 protein. Clone sizes are given selectively: once, few, many, or a class where the clone is expanded.

j_gene: TRBJ1-1; abundance: NA; v_gene: TRBV29-1; CDR3aa: CSVQTGTEAFF
j_gene: TRBJ2-5; abundance: NA; v_gene: TRBV5-4; CDR3aa: CASSRRSGQETQYF
j_gene: TRBJ1-1; abundance: NA; v_gene: TRBV20-1; CDR3aa: CSATKDRGAFF
j_gene: TRBJ1-1; abundance: NA; v_gene: TRBV27; CDR3aa: CASGEQGLRDTEAFF
j_gene: TRBJ2-7; abundance: NA; v_gene: TRBV27; CDR3aa: CASRNGGLAGAYEQYF
j_gene: TRBJ2-4; abundance: NA; v_gene: TRBV7-2; CDR3aa: CASSFGLAGGMGKNIQYF
j_gene: TRBJ1-2; abundance: NA; v_gene: TRBV6-5; CDR3aa: CASSYSGALNYGYTF
j_gene: TRBJ1-2; abundance: NA; v_gene: TRBV27; CDR3aa: CASSPTGTVTTYTF
j_gene: TRBJ2-1; abundance: NA; v_gene: TRBV11-2; CDR3aa: CASRQTGDEQFF
j_gene: NA; abundance: NA; v_gene: TRBV2; CDR3aa: CASTPGQVSYEQYF
j_gene: TRBJ2-3; abundance: NA; v_gene: TRBV28; CDR3aa: CAGKAGGPTDTQYF
j_gene: TRBJ2-7; abundance: NA; v_gene: TRBV19; CDR3aa: CASSRGDYEQYF
j_gene: TRBJ1-5; abundance: once; v_gene: TRBV10-2; CDR3aa: CASSGGSRLGNQPQHF
j_gene: TRBJ2-5; abundance: NA; v_gene: TRBV9; CDR3aa: CASSAGRQIQETQYF
j_gene: TRBJ2-5; abundance: NA; v_gene: TRBV6-5; CDR3aa: CASTHRTGDQTQYF
j_gene: TRBJ1-2; abundance: NA; v_gene: TRBV5-4; CDR3aa: CASSPGTRQSNYSYTF
j_gene: TRBJ1-2; abundance: NA; v_gene: TRBV7-2; CDR3aa: CASSLVSLGLGLKYGYTF
j_gene: TRBJ1-5; abundance: few; v_gene: TRBV9; CDR3aa: CASSATGNQPQHF
j_gene: TRBJ1-3; abundance: NA; v_gene: TRBV25-1; CDR3aa: CASSPPEPRNTIYF
j_gene: TRBJ2-1; abundance: NA; v_gene: TRBV5-1; CDR3aa: CASSPPGGGVINEQFF
j_gene: TRBJ2-1; abundance: NA; v_gene: TRBV7-2; CDR3aa: CASSLARAAGHEQFF
j_gene: TRBJ2-2; abundance: NA; v_gene: TRBV21-1; CDR3aa: CASSTDRNTGELFF
j_gene: TRBJ1-2; abundance: NA; v_gene: TRBV10-2; CDR3aa: CASSEPGEGYTF